Listed below are T cell receptor beta chains from one sample, sequenced in a study of response to subunit inactivated influenza vaccine. TCRdb passed the RT-PCR reads through MiXCR, listing each CDR3 protein once. The repertoire consists of about 190,000 distinct CDR3 sequences, with 13% to 15% occurring once and the leading ten covering 26%. Specimen: CD8+ T cells sorted from PBMCs, collected around 5 days after vaccination. These receptors all stem from a man aged 45 to 65 who received an inactivated influenza vaccine. The CDR3 runs from the conserved cysteine through the conserved F or W. Each record gives: CDR3 protein, J gene, D gene, V gene. The D gene is left open where the match is weak.

CDR3: CSVAEMGGSEAFF; J: TRBJ1-1; D: .; V: TRBV29-1
CDR3: CASSSSTTGGWQPQHF; J: TRBJ1-5; D: TRBD1; V: TRBV12-3/TRBV12-4
CDR3: CASSHPRDRGLYEQFF; J: TRBJ2-1; D: TRBD1; V: TRBV11-2
CDR3: CSARTISSYNEQFF; J: TRBJ2-1; D: .; V: TRBV20-1
CDR3: CASRGLAGPLRTDTQYF; J: TRBJ2-3; D: TRBD2; V: TRBV7-9
CDR3: CSALSRENSYEQYF; J: TRBJ2-7; D: TRBD2; V: TRBV20-1
CDR3: CASSRPPGTGEVTEAFF; J: TRBJ1-1; D: .; V: TRBV4-1
CDR3: CASSYSSWRAGDSGELFF; J: TRBJ2-2; D: .; V: TRBV6-5
CDR3: CASSPDRLHTGELFF; J: TRBJ2-2; D: .; V: TRBV4-1
CDR3: CASSTGREAFF; J: TRBJ1-1; D: .; V: TRBV5-6
CDR3: CASSLGTESGGRSEQFF; J: TRBJ2-1; D: TRBD2; V: TRBV7-9
CDR3: CASSLGLLIQYF; J: TRBJ2-5; D: TRBD2; V: TRBV7-9
CDR3: CASSQSLWTGNDEQYF; J: TRBJ2-7; D: TRBD1; V: TRBV3-1
CDR3: CASSFRGLGETQYF; J: TRBJ2-5; D: TRBD1; V: TRBV11-2
CDR3: CSALGQGGFETQYF; J: TRBJ2-5; D: TRBD1; V: TRBV20-1
CDR3: CASSRADSGNEQYF; J: TRBJ2-7; D: .; V: TRBV4-2
CDR3: CASSPLTGYNEQFF; J: TRBJ2-1; D: .; V: TRBV27
CDR3: CASSGLAGGPSKGGEQFF; J: TRBJ2-1; D: TRBD2; V: TRBV6-2/TRBV6-3
CDR3: CSVDYRADTQYF; J: TRBJ2-3; D: .; V: TRBV29-1
CDR3: CASSLVASGAMGTEAFF; J: TRBJ1-1; D: .; V: TRBV7-6
CDR3: CASSQGLGWPYNEQFF; J: TRBJ2-1; D: TRBD2; V: TRBV12-3/TRBV12-4
CDR3: CASSQEFGTDTQYF; J: TRBJ2-3; D: .; V: TRBV14
CDR3: CASSPGAPDSNQPQHF; J: TRBJ1-5; D: .; V: TRBV18